One and the same sample provided the 19 T cell receptor beta chains below, sequenced in a study of CD8 T cells in ankylosing spondylitis. One entry per CDR3 protein, called by TCRdb with MiXCR from the 5' RACE reads. This table has 150,000 to 200,000 distinct CDR3 sequences, about 20% appearing once. The sample consisted of blood, either unsorted or a sorted T cell fraction (not recorded which). The origin of the receptors is a male donor under 30 with ankylosing spondylitis or in good health (not recorded which).

The sample holds many counts of this clonotype. The J gene is TRBJ2-5, the V gene TRBV5-1, with TRBD1 matching 9 bases. The CDR3 consists of 15 residues. V was clipped by 3 bases and J by 5 bases; unmatched bases: 8. Germline V CDR1 and CDR2: SGHRS, YFSETQ. The CDR3 DNA follows: TGCGCCAGCAGCTCAGGACAGGGGAATATTGAGACCCAGTACTTC. Translated, it gives CASSSGQGNIETQYF.

This clonotype has at least ten counts. The chain carries TRBV12-3 or TRBV12-4 and TRBJ2-1; D may match TRBD1 or TRBD2 (5 bases each). The V and J ends lost 5 bases and 10 bases respectively, with 18 bases between them. The CDR3 is 14 amino acids. CDR3 residues: CASSPGTGTAEQFF. CDR3 in DNA: TGTGCCAGCAGTCCCGGGACGGGGACCGCGGAGCAGTTCTTC.

Ten or more counts support this clonotype. The chain combines TRBV29-1 with TRBJ2-7; TRBD2 agrees at 7 bases. V lost 4 bases to trimming and J lost 3 bases; unmatched junction nucleotides: 0. The CDR3 spans 11 residues. Germline-derived CDR1 and CDR2 are SQVTM and ANQGSEA. The CDR3 DNA reads as TGCAGCGTTGGGGACTACTACGAGCAGTACGTC. Translated: CSVGDYYEQYV.

V usage is TRBV7-2 and J usage is TRBJ2-1; 10 bases fit TRBD1. This CDR3 spans 14 amino acids. Per germline, CDR1 SGHTA and CDR2 FQGNSA. The ends lost 4 bases at V and 8 bases at J; junction bases unmatched: 5. The CDR3 loop is CASSSGTGVYEQFF. CDR3 DNA: TGTGCCAGCAGCTCAGGGACAGGGGTGTATGAGCAGTTCTTC.

This clonotype showed up many times. The gene calls are TRBV20-1 and TRBJ2-1; 9 bases line up with TRBD2. V shed 3 bases and J 7 bases; nucleotides not matched to a gene: 16. This CDR3 is built from 17 residues. Germline lookup yields CDR1 DFQATT and CDR2 SNEGSKA (reference sequence). The CDR3 DNA sequence: TGCAGTGCTAGCGCACTAGCGGGCGTCCCGCCGGATAATGAGCAGTTCTTC. This translates into CSASALAGVPPDNEQFF.

The J gene is TRBJ1-5, the V gene TRBV29-1; the match to TRBD1 covers 9 bases. Trimming removed 4 bases from V and 6 bases from J; junction bases left unmatched: 4. CDR1 and CDR2 from the germline V gene are SQVTM and ANQGSEA. The CDR3 is 13 amino acids. The CDR3 region has the DNA TGCAGCGTTGGGGGACAGGGTAGTCAGCCCCAGCATTTT. As protein: CSVGGQGSQPQHF. The full variable domain, its missing parts supplied by reference TRBV29-1 and TRBJ1-5, is SAVISQKPSRDICQRGTSLTIQCQVDSQVTMMFWYRQQPGQSLTLIATANQGSEATYESGFVIDKFPISRPNLTFSTLTVSNMSPEDSSIYLCSVGGQGSQPQHFGDGTRLSIL.

This sequence joins TRBV29-1 and TRBJ2-1; D may match TRBD1 or TRBD2 (5 bases each). Trimming removed 4 bases from V and 0 bases from J, with 7 bases in between. Germline V gives CDR1 SQVTM, CDR2 ANQGSEA. CDR3 length: 13 amino acids. CDR3 DNA: TGCAGCGTTGCGGGGCGCTCCTACAATGAGCAGTTCTTC. It yields the protein CSVAGRSYNEQFF.

There are many counts of this clonotype. This chain joins TRBV20-1 and TRBJ2-7, with TRBD1 matching 8 bases. Unmatched junction bases numbered 6, after V lost 0 bases and J lost 2 bases. Germline CDR1 and CDR2: DFQATT and SNEGSKA (reference sequence). CDR3 length: 15 residues. The CDR3 nucleotides are TGCAGTGCTAGAGATTTTGGACAGGGCACCTACGAGCAGTACTTC. Residues: CSARDFGQGTYEQYF.

This clonotype has ten or more counts. V usage is TRBV4-1 and J usage is TRBJ2-1; D is unclear. Germline lookup yields CDR1 MGHRA and CDR2 YSYEKL. V lost 0 bases to trimming and J lost 0 bases, with 15 bases between them. The CDR3 sequence is 18 residues long. The CDR3: CASSQESPSGTSYNEQFF. CDR3 nucleotide sequence: TGCGCCAGCAGCCAAGAATCCCCCTCCGGTACCTCCTACAATGAGCAGTTCTTC.

This clonotype was found many times. This chain uses TRBV15 with TRBJ1-2; 7 bases are shared with TRBD1. The CDR3 loop spans 14 amino acids. Looked up from germline, CDR1 is LNHNV and CDR2 is YYDKDF (reference sequence). V lost 3 bases to trimming and J lost 4 bases; unmatched junction nucleotides: 5. The CDR3 DNA reads TGTGCCACCAGCAGGGGGACAGATGTCTATGGCTACACCTTC. Amino acid sequence: CATSRGTDVYGYTF.

This sequence joins TRBV4-3 and TRBJ2-5; weak D call: TRBD2 (5 bases). The germline V and J ends were trimmed by 1 base and 5 bases, with 11 bases remaining between them. From germline, CDR1 is LGHNA and CDR2 YSLEER. The CDR3 is made up of 14 amino acids. CDR3: CASSQGRGVETQYF. The CDR3 DNA is TGCGCCAGCAGCCAAGGACGGGGTGTGGAGACCCAGTACTTC.

V gene TRBV12-3 or TRBV12-4 combines with J gene TRBJ2-2; TRBD2 is a possible D gene (5 bases). The CDR3 runs 14 residues. V lost 3 bases and J lost 3, with 8 bases in between. DNA for the CDR3: TGTGCCAGCAGTTTGGACTCGTACACCGGGGAGCTGTTTTTT. Residues: CASSLDSYTGELFF.

The sample holds many counts of this clonotype. The chain combines TRBV12-3 or TRBV12-4 with TRBJ2-1; 7 bases agree with TRBD2. After removal of 0 bases from V and 6 bases from J, the junction contained 2 bases not matched to a gene. This CDR3 comprises 14 residues. The CDR3 DNA reads as TGTGCCAGCAGTTTAGCGGGGACTATCAATGAGCAGTTCTTC. Protein: CASSLAGTINEQFF.

In this sample, this clonotype turned up many times. V and J are TRBV5-1 and TRBJ2-7; possible D gene TRBD2, 5 bases. This CDR3 has 13 residues. Germline CDR1 SGHRS, CDR2 YFSETQ. The germline V and J ends were trimmed by 1 base and 2 bases, with 7 bases remaining between them. The CDR3 DNA reads as TGCGCCAGCAGCTTGACGGGGACCTACGAGCAGTACTTC. This translates into CASSLTGTYEQYF.

The sample holds a few counts of this clonotype. The chain joins TRBV11-1 to TRBJ2-1; D call uncertain. The CDR3 is made up of 16 amino acids. Trimming took off 5 bases at V and 5 bases at J, with 19 bases between the two ends. Germline loops: CDR1 SGHAT, CDR2 FQDESV (reference sequence). CDR3 loop: CASSPTIILSNNEQFF. The DNA of the CDR3 is TGTGCCAGCAGCCCCACCATAATCTTGAGCAACAATGAGCAGTTCTTC.

The gene calls are TRBV28 and TRBJ1-2; D call uncertain. The CDR3 contains 11 residues. V lost 1 base, J lost 8 bases, and 5 bases lay in between. Per the germline V gene, CDR1 is MDHEN and CDR2 is SYDVKM. The chain's CDR3 is CASSLLGGYTF. The CDR3 DNA reads TGTGCCAGCAGTTTATTAGGGGGCTACACCTTC.

This sequence joins TRBV29-1 and TRBJ2-1, with D uncertain. From germline, CDR1 is SQVTM and CDR2 ANQGSEA. V was trimmed by 6 bases and J by 6 bases, leaving 15 bases between them. This CDR3 spans 13 amino acids. The CDR3 loop is CSVAWVVGNEQFF. CDR3 nucleotide sequence: TGCAGCGTCGCCTGGGTGGTGGGCAATGAGCAGTTCTTC.

This chain connects TRBV9 to TRBJ2-2; no definite D call. Germline CDR1 reads SGDLS; CDR2 reads YYNGEE. This CDR3 has 12 residues. The V gene lost 0 bases and the J gene lost 7 bases, with 4 bases spanning the gap. The CDR3 DNA reads as TGTGCCAGCAGCGTAGGTGTCGGGGAGCTGTTTTTT. Its translation is CASSVGVGELFF.

This clonotype was counted at least ten times. The genes are TRBV24-1 and TRBJ2-5, with D possibly matching TRBD2 (6 bases). The germline gives CDR1 KGHDR, CDR2 SFDVKD. This CDR3 is built from 16 residues. Deletions cut 3 bases from V and 2 bases from J, with 15 bases between. CDR3 residues: CATSDPAGTVQETQYF. CDR3 in DNA: TGTGCCACCAGTGATCCGGCGGGGACGGTTCAAGAGACCCAGTACTTC.